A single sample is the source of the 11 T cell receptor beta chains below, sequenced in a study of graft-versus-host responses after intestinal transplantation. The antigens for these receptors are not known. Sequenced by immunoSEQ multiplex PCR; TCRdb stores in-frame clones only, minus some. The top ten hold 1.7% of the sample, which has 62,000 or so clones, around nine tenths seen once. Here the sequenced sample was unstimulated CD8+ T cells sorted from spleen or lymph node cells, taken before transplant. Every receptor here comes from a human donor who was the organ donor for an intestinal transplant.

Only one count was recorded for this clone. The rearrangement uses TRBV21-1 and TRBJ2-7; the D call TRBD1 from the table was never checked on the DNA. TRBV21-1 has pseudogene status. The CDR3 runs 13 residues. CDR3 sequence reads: CASIHRGSYEQYF. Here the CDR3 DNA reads TGTGCCAGCATCCACAGGGGGAGCTACGAGCAGTACTTC.

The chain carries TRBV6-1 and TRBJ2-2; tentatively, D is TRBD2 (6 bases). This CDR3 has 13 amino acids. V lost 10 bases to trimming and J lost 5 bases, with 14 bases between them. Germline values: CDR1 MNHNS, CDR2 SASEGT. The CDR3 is CANSPGETGELFF. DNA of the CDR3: TGTGCCAACAGCCCGGGAGAAACCGGGGAGCTGTTTTTT.

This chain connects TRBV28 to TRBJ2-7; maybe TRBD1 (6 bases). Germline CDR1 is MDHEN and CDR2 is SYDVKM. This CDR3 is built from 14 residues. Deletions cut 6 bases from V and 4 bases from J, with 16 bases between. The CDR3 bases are TGTGCCAGCAGCCCGGCCGGGGACAATTACGAGCAGTACTTC. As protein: CASSPAGDNYEQYF.

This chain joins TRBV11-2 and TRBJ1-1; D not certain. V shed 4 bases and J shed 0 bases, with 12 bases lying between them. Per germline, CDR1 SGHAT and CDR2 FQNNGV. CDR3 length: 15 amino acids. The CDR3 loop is CASSSDGEMNTEAFF. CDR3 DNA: TGTGCCAGCAGCTCTGATGGTGAGATGAACACTGAAGCTTTCTTT.

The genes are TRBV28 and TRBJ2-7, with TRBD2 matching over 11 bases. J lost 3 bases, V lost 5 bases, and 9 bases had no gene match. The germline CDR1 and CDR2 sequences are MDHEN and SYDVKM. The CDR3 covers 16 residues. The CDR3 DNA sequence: TGTGCCAGCAGTCCGGGACTAGCGGTAAAGGGCTACGAGCAGTACTTC. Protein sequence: CASSPGLAVKGYEQYF.

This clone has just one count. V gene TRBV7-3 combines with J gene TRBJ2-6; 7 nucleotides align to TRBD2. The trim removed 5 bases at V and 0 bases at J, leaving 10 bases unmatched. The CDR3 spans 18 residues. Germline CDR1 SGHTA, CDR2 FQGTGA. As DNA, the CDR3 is TGTGCCAGCAGCCTCATGGGGGGGGAGAGCTCTGGGGCCAACGTCCTGACTTTC. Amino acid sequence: CASSLMGGESSGANVLTF.

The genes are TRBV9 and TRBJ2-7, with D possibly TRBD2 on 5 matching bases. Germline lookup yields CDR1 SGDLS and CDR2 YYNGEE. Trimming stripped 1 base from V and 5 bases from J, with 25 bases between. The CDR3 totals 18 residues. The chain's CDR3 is CASSVRIPGVNCRNEQYF. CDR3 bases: TGTGCCAGCAGCGTACGAATTCCCGGGGTCAACTGCCGAAACGAGCAGTACTTC.

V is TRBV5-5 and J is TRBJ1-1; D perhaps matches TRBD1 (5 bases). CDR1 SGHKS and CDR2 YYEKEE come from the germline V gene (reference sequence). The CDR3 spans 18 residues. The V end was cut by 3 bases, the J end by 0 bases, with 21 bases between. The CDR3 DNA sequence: TGTGCCAGCAGCTCATCATACTCGGGGGGAATCATGAACACTGAAGCTTTCTTT. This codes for CASSSSYSGGIMNTEAFF.

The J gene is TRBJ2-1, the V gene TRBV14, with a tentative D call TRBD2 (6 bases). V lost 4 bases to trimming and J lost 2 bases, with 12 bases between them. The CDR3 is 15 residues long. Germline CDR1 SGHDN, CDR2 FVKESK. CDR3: CASSLVLAAYNEQFF. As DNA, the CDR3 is TGTGCCAGCAGCCTGGTGTTAGCGGCCTACAATGAGCAGTTCTTC.

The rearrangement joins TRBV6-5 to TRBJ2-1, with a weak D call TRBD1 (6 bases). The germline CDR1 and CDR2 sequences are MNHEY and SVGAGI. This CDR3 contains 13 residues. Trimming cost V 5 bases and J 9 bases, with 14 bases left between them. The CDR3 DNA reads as TGTGCCAGCAGTCACCAAGGGGGTGGTGAGCAGTTCTTC. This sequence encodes CASSHQGGGEQFF.

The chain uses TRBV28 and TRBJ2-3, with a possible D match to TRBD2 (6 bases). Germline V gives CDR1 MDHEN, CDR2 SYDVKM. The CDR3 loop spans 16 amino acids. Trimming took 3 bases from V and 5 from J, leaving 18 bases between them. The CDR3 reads CASSFGAGRGKDTQYF. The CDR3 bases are TGTGCCAGCAGTTTCGGGGCGGGGAGAGGTAAAGATACGCAGTATTTT.